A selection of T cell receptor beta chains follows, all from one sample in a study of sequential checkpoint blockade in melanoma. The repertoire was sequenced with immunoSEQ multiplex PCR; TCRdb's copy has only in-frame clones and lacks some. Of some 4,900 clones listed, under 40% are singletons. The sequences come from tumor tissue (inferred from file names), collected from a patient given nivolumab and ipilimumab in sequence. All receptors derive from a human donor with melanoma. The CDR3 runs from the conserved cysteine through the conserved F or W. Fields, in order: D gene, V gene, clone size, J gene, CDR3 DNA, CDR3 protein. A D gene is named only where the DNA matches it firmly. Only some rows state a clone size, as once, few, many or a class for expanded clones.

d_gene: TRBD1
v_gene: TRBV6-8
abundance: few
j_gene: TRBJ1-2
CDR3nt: TGTGCCAGCAGATTAGGACAGGGGGTCTATGGCTACACCTTC
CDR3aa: CASRLGQGVYGYTF

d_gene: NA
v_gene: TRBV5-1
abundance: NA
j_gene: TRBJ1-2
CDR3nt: TGCGCCAGCAGCTTGCGACCCCCTACAGGGTCAGACTATGGCTACACCTTC
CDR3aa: CASSLRPPTGSDYGYTF

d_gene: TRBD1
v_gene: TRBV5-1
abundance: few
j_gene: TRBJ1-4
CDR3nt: TGCGCCAGCAGCTTCTTGGGACAGCCTATTGAAAAACTGTTTTTT
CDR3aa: CASSFLGQPIEKLFF

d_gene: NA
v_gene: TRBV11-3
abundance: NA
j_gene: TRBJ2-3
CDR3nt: TGTGCCAGCAGCTTAGAATACCTCCGCACAGATACGCAGTATTTT
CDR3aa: CASSLEYLRTDTQYF

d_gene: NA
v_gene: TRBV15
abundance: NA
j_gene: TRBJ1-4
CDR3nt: TGTGCCACCAGCAGGGCTTCAACTAATGAAAAACTGTTTTTT
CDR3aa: CATSRASTNEKLFF

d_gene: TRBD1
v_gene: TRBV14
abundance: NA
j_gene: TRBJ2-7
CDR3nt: TGTGCCAGCAGCCAAGATCGGGGGACAGGCTACGAGCAGTACTTC
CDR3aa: CASSQDRGTGYEQYF

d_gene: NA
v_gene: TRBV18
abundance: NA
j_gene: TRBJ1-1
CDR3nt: TGTGCCAGCTCACCCGGGGTAAACACTGAAGCTTTCTTT
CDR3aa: CASSPGVNTEAFF

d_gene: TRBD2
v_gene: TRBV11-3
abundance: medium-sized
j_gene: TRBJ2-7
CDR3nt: TGTGCCAGCAGCCCGCGAGGGGGACTAGCGTACTACGAGCAGTACTTC
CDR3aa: CASSPRGGLAYYEQYF

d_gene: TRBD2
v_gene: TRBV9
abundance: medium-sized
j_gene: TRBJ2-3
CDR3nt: TGTGCCAGCAGCTCCCCCGCGGGAGCAGGATACTCAGATACGCAGTATTTT
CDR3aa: CASSSPAGAGYSDTQYF

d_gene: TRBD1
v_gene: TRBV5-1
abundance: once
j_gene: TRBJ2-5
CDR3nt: TGCGCCAGCAGACTCTCGGGACAGCTACAAGAGACCCAGTACTTC
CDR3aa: CASRLSGQLQETQYF

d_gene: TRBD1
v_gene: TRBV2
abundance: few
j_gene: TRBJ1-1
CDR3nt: TGTGCCAGCAGTAACCGGGACAGGGGGTTGGGGCGGTCTGAAGCTTTCTTT
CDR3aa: CASSNRDRGLGRSEAFF

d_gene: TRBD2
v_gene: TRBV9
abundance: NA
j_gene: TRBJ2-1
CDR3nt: TGTGCCAGCAGCGTCCGAGCGGGAGTCGTCCATGAGCAGTTCTTC
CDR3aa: CASSVRAGVVHEQFF

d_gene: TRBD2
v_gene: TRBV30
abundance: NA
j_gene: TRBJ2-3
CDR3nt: TGTGCCTGGGGGACTAGCGGGAGGGGTCTTAGGGGTACGCAGTATTTT
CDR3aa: CAWGTSGRGLRGTQYF

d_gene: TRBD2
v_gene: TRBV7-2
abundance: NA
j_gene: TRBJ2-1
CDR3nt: TGTGCCAGCAGCTTTACCGGGACTAGTCCCTACAATGAGCAGTTCTTC
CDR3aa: CASSFTGTSPYNEQFF

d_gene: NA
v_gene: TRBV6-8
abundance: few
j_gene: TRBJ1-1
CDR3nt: TGTGCCAGCACCCCCCGGGGGGGCACCTCCGAAGCTTTCTTT
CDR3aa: CASTPRGGTSEAFF

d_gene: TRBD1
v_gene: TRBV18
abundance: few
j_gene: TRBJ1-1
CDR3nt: TGTGCCAGCTCCCCCGGGACAGAGAACACTGAAGCTTTCTTT
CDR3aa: CASSPGTENTEAFF

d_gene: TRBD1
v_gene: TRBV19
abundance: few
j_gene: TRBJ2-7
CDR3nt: TGTGCCAGTACCCGGGACAGGGCCTCCTACGAGCAGTACTTC
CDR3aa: CASTRDRASYEQYF

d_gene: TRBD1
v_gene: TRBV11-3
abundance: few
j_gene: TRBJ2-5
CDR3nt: TGTGCCAGCAGCTGGGCGGCCGGGACAGGGGGAGAGACCCAGTACTTC
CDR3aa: CASSWAAGTGGETQYF

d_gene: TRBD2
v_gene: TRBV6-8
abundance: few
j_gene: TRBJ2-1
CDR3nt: TGTGCCAGCAGTGACCGGGGGGTCAGGCAGTTCTTC
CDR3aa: CASSDRGVRQFF

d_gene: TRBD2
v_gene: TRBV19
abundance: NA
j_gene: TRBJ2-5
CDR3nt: TGTGCCAGTAGTACCCTGGGGGGGGAAGAGACCCAGTACTTC
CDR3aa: CASSTLGGEETQYF

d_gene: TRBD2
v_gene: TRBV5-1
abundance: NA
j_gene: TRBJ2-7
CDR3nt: TGCGCCAGCAGCTGGGCGGGAGCGGGAGGGACCTCCGAGCAGTACTTC
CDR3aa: CASSWAGAGGTSEQYF

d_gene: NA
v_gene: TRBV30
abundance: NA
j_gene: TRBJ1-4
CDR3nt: TGTGCCTGGAGTGTACAGAGGGGCGGGAATGAAAAACTGTTTTTT
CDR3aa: CAWSVQRGGNEKLFF

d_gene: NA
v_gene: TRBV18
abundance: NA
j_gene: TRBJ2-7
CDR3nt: TGTGCCAGCTCGTCCGGTCGTTCCTACGAGCAGTACTTC
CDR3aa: CASSSGRSYEQYF

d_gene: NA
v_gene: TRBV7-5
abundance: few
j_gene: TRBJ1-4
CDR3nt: TGTGCCAGCAGCCGGGGGGGAGGGGATGAAAAACTGTTTTTT
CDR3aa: CASSRGGGDEKLFF

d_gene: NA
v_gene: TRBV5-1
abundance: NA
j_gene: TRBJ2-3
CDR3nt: TGCGCCAGCAGCTTGGGGGCAGGGTTAACAGATACGCAGTATTTT
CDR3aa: CASSLGAGLTDTQYF

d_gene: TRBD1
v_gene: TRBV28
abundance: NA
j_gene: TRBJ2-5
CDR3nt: TGTGCCAGCAGTTTACAGTACAGGGGGGAGACCCAGTACTTC
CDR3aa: CASSLQYRGETQYF

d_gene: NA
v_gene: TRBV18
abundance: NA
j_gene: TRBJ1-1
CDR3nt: TGTGCCAGCTCACCTCAGACAGCGACGAACACTGAAGCTTTCTTT
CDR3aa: CASSPQTATNTEAFF

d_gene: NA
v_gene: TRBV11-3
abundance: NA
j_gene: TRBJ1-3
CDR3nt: TGTGCCAGCAGCTCCGGGATGGGGCGTAGGACTGGAAACACCATATATTTT
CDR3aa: CASSSGMGRRTGNTIYF

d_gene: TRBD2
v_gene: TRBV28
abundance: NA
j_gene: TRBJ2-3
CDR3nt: TGTGCCAGCAGTTTAGTGGGGGGGGTGACAGATACGCAGTATTTT
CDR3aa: CASSLVGGVTDTQYF

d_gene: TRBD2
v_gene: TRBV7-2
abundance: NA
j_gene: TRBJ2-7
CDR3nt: TGTGCCAGCAGCCCGGGGGGGAATCGCGAGCAGTACTTC
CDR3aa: CASSPGGNREQYF

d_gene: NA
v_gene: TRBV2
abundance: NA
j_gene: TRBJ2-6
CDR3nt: TGTGCCACTGCCCCCGGACAGACCTCTGGGGCCAACGTCCTGACTTTC
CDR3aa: CATAPGQTSGANVLTF

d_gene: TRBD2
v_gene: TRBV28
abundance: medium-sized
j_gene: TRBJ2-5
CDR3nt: TGTGCCAGCAGTTCCCCAGGGACTAGCGGGAGGGAGACCCAGTACTTC
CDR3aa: CASSSPGTSGRETQYF

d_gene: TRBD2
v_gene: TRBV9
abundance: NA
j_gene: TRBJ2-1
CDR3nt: TGTGCCAGCACCCCACTAGCGGGAGCTGATGAGCAGTTCTTC
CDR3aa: CASTPLAGADEQFF

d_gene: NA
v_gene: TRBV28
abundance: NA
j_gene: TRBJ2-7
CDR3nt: TGTGCCAGCAGTTTAGGGGACTACGAGCAGTACTTC
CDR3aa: CASSLGDYEQYF

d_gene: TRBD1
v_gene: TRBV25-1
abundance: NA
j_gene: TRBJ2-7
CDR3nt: TGTGCCAGCAGTAAGGACAGGGGAGCTTACGAGCAGTACTTC
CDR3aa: CASSKDRGAYEQYF

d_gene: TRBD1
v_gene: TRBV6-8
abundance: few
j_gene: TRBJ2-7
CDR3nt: TGTGCCAGCAGGGGGGGGACGGCCGGGACAGGGATCTACGAGCAGTACTTC
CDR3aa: CASRGGTAGTGIYEQYF

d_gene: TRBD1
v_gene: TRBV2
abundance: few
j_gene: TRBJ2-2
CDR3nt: TGTGCCAGCTCCTCAGGGGGCGGGCGTCCCACCGGGGAGCTGTTTTTT
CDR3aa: CASSSGGGRPTGELFF

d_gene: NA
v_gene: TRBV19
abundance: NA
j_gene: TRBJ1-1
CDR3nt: TGTGCCAGTAGTCCCCGGACGGAGAACACTGAAGCTTTCTTT
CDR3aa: CASSPRTENTEAFF

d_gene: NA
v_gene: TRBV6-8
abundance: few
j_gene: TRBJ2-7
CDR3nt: TGTGCCAGCTCTCTCGCTGCCGTAGGCGAGCAGTACTTC
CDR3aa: CASSLAAVGEQYF

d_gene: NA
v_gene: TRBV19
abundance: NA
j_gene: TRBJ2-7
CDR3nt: TGTGCCAGTAGTATGAACCACGACTACGAGCAGTACTTC
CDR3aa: CASSMNHDYEQYF

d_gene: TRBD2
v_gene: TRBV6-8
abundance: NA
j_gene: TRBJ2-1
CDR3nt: TGTGCCAGCGCTCGGACGGGAGGGCCTTACAATGAGCAGTTCTTC
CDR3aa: CASARTGGPYNEQFF

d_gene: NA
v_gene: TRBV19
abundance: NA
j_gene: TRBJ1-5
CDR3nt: TGTGCCAGTAACCGGGGGGGGGATTCGCCCCAGCATTTT
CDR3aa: CASNRGGDSPQHF

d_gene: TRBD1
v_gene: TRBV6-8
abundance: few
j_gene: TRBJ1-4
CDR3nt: TGTGCCAGCAGTGAGGGACAGGGTGCAACTAATGAAAAACTGTTTTTT
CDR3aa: CASSEGQGATNEKLFF

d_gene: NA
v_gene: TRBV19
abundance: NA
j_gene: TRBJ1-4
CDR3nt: TGTGCCAGTAGTATAGTGGGTGAGGGAACTAATGAAAAACTGTTTTTT
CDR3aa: CASSIVGEGTNEKLFF

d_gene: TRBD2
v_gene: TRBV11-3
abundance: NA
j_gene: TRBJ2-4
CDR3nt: TGTGCCAGCAGCCCGGGGGGGACCAAAAACATTCAGTACTTC
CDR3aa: CASSPGGTKNIQYF

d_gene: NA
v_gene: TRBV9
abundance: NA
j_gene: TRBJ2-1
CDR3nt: TGTGCCAGCAGCGTAGGTCCAAACAATGAGCAGTTCTTC
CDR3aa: CASSVGPNNEQFF

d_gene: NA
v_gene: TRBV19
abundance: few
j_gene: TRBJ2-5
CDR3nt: TGTGCCTCCCTAGGGGGGGGAGAGACCCAGTACTTC
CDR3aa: CASLGGGETQYF

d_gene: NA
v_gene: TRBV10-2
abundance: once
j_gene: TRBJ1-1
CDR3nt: TGCGCCAGCAGTGAGGGAGGGAGGAACACTGAAGCTTTCTTT
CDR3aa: CASSEGGRNTEAFF

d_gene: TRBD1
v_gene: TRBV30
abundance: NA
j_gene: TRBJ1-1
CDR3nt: TGTGCCTGGAGTGCCTTCGGACAGGCCTCGAACACTGAAGCTTTCTTT
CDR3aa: CAWSAFGQASNTEAFF

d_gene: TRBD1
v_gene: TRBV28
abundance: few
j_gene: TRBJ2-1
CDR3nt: TGTGCCAGCAGTCTCCTCGCAGGGGGCGCGGATAATGAGCAGTTCTTC
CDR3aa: CASSLLAGGADNEQFF

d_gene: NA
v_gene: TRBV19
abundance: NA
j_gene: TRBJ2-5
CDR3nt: TGTGCCAGTAGTATCCCTATTTTAGAGACCCAGTACTTC
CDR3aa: CASSIPILETQYF

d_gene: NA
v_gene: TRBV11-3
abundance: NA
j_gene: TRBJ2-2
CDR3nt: TGTGCCAGCAGCTTATTCCCAGTAAGCACCGGGGAGCTGTTTTTT
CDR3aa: CASSLFPVSTGELFF

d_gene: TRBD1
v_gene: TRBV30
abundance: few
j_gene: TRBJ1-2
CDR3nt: TGTGCCTGGAGGGGTCGACAGGGCCTCGCCTATGGCTACACCTTC
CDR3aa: CAWRGRQGLAYGYTF

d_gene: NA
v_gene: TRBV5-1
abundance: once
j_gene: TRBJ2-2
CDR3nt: TGCGCCAGCAGCTTGGATGGGACCCCCAGCGCCGGGGAGCTGTTTTTT
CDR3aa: CASSLDGTPSAGELFF

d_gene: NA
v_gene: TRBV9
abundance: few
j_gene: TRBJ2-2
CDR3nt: TGTGCCAGCAGCGTAGAGATAAGAGGGGCACTCACCGGGGAGCTGTTTTTT
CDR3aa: CASSVEIRGALTGELFF

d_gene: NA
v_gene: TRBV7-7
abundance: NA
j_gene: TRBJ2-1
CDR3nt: TGTGCCAGCAGCCACCGTGGCCTACTCTCCTACAATGAGCAGTTCTTC
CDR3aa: CASSHRGLLSYNEQFF

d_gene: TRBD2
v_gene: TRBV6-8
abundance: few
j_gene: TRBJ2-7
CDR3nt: TGTGCCAGCAGTGATAGGGCTAGCGGAGATTACGAGCAGTACTTC
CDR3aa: CASSDRASGDYEQYF

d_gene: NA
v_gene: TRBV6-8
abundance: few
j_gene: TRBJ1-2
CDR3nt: TGTGCCAGCAGTGGGAGTGGGACCGCCAACCGTCGAGGCTACACCTTC
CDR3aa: CASSGSGTANRRGYTF

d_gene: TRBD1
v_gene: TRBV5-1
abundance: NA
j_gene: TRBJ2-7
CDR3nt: TGCGCCAGCAGCTTCCGGGCGGGACAGGGGGCCGGCGAGCAGTACTTC
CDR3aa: CASSFRAGQGAGEQYF

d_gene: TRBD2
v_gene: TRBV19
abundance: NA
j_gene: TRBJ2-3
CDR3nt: TGTGCCGCTAGACGTAGCGGGGGAGTAACCACAGATACGCAGTATTTT
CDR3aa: CAARRSGGVTTDTQYF